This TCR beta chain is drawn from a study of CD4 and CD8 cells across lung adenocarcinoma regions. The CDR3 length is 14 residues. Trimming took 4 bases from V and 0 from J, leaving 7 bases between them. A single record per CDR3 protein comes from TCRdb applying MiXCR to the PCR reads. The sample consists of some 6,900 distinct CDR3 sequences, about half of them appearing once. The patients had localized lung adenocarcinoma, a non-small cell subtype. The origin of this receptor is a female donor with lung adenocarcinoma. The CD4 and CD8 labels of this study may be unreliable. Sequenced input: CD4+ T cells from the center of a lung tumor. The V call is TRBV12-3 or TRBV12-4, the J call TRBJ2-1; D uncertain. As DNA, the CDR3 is TGTGCCAGCAGTTGGCGACCCTCCTACAATGAGCAGTTCTTC. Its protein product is CASSWRPSYNEQFF.